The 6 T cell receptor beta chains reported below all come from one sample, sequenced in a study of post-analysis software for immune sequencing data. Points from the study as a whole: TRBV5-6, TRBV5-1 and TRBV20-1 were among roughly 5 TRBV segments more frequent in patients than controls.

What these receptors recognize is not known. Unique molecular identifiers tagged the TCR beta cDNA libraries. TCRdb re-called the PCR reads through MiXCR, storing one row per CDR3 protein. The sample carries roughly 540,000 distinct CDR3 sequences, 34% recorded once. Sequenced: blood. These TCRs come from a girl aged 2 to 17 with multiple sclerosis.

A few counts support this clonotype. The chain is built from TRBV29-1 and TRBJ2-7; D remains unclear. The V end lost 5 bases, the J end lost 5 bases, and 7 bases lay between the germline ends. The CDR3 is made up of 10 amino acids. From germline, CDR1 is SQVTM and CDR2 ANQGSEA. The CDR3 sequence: CSVQANEQYF. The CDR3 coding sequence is TGCAGCGTTCAGGCAAACGAGCAGTACTTC.

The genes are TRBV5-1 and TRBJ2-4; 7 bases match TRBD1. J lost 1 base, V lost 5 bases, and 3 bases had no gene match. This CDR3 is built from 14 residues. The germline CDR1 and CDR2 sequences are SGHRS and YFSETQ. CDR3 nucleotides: TGCGCCAGCAGTCAGGGGGACGCCAAAAACATTCAGTACTTC. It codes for CASSQGDAKNIQYF.

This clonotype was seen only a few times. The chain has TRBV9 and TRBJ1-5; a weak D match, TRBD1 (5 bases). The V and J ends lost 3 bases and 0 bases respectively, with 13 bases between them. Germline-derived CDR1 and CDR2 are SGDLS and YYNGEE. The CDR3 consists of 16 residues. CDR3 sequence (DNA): TGTGCCAGCAGCGCCGGAGAGGGGTATAGCAATCAGCCCCAGCATTTT. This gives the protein CASSAGEGYSNQPQHF.

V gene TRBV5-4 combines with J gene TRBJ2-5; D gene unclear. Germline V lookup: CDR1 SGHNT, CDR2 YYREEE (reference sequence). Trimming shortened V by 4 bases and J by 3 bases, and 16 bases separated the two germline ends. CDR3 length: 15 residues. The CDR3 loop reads CASSPDGPGEETQYF. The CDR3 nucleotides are TGTGCCAGCAGCCCGGACGGACCCGGAGAAGAGACCCAGTACTTC.

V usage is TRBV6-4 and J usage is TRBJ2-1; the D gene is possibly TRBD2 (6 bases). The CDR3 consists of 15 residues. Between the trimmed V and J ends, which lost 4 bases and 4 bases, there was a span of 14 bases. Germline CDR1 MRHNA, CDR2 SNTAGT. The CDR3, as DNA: TGTGCCAGCAGTGTTGGGCCGGGGGAATACAATGAGCAGTTCTTC. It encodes CASSVGPGEYNEQFF.

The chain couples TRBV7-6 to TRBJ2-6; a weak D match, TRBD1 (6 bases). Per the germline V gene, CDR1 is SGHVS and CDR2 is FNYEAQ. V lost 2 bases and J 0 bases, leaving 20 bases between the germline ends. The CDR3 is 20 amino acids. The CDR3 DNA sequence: TGTGCCAGCAGCTTATGGCCGAGGACAGCGATTAACTCTGGGGCCAACGTCCTGACTTTC. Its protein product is CASSLWPRTAINSGANVLTF.